This T cell receptor beta chain is from a study of cytomegalovirus exposure and HLA in healthy donors. Germline V lookup: CDR1 MDHEN, CDR2 SYDVKM. The CDR3 length is 13 residues. Trimming took 6 bases from V and 7 from J; bases not matched to a gene: 5. Researchers ran the PCR with 60 Vbeta and 13 Jbeta primers. Methods used by the authors: In a later analysis, of 70 million to 85 million unique beta chains, about 10 million appeared in at least two donors. Sequenced by immunoSEQ multiplex PCR; TCRdb stores in-frame clones only, minus some. D and trimming were read from the DNA, whereas the V and J calls and clone size are those reported in that table. The data contain 150,000 to 200,000 clones, around 81% of them singletons. Study-level findings and limits: The majority of CMV-associated TCR beta chains were reported as apparently HLA-restricted in a later analysis. Reportedly, a later analysis found an Asian-associated ancestry cluster had fewer N-insertions than the roughly 700-donor mean.

This clone occurred many times. What it binds is unknown. The chain combines TRBV28 with TRBJ1-5; TRBD1 matches 8 bases. Source material: PBMCs. This receptor was identified in a woman aged 25-40 years in good health and CMV-seropositive. The CDR3 DNA reads as TGTGCCAGCAGACAGGGGGGTCCGCAGCCCCAGCATTTT. Its translation is CASRQGGPQPQHF.